This TCR beta chain emerged from a study of OX40 agonist ivuxolimab in advanced cancers. Findings and caveats of the study: The investigators did not determine what antigen specificity the expanded peripheral T cells had.

On this clone: What it recognizes is unknown.

Generated by immunoSEQ multiplex PCR, the TCRdb table keeps only in-frame clones and is missing some. The table lists 83,000 or so clones, around 80% of them singletons, with 1.5% to 2% in the top ten. The receptor comes from an adult with an advanced solid tumor such as melanoma, head and neck, liver or kidney cancer. Material: CD4+ or CD8+ T cells sorted from blood, obtained in a trial of the OX40 agonist ivuxolimab.

The CDR3: CASSYSRLILNTQYF. CDR3 nucleotides: TGTGCCAGCAGTTACTCCCGCCTAATTTTGAATACGCAGTATTTT. V and J are TRBV6-5 and TRBJ2-3; no clear D gene. V was shortened by 0 bases and J by 7 bases, with 14 bases between the two germline ends. Germline V lookup: CDR1 MNHEY, CDR2 SVGAGI. The CDR3 is made up of 15 amino acids.